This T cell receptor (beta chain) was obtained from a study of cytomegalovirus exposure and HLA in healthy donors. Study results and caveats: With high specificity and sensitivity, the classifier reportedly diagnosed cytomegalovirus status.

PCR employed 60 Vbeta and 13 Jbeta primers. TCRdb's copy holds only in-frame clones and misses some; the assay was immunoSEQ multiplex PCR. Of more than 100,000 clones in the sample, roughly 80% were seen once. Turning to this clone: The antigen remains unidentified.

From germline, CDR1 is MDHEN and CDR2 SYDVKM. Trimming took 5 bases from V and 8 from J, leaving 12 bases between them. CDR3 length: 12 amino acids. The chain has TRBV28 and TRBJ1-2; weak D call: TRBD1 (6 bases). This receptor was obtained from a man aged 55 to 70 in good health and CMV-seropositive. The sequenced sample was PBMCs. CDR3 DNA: TGTGCCAGCAGTACAGGGAATGGGGGCTACACCTTC. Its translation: CASSTGNGGYTF.